The entry below describes one T cell receptor beta chain. The data are from a study of blood T cell repertoires in COVID-19. For the study at large: T cells, B-cell-depleted T cells, or PBMCs provided the cDNA or gDNA that served as material.

CDR3 size: 13 residues. The V end was cut by 5 bases, the J end by 4 bases, with 11 bases between. Per germline, CDR1 LNHDA and CDR2 SQIVND (reference sequence). Clones were read by immunoSEQ multiplex PCR, and TCRdb kept only the in-frame ones, dropping some. The sample lists roughly 100,000 clones, roughly 87% occurring once. This chain connects TRBV19 to TRBJ1-2, with D possibly TRBD1 on 6 matching bases. Input material: peripheral blood. This TCR was sampled from a human donor in a cohort sampled during active COVID-19. CDR3 residues: CASSPQGIYGYTF. The CDR3 coding sequence is TGTGCCAGTAGTCCCCAGGGGATCTATGGCTACACCTTC.